This TCR beta chain was profiled in a study of cytomegalovirus exposure and HLA in healthy donors. The primer mix had 60 Vbeta and 13 Jbeta primers. The repertoire was sequenced with immunoSEQ multiplex PCR; TCRdb's copy has only in-frame clones and lacks some. The sample records 140,000 or so clones, roughly 80% being singletons. There are 15 residues in the CDR3. V shed 5 bases and J 5 bases; nucleotides not matched to a gene: 9. Germline CDR1 MDHEN, CDR2 SYDVKM. Study observations and caveats: In the analysis, some V segments, TRBV6-2 and TRBV6-3 included, were excluded as indistinguishable. By HLA locus, TCR association rates varied in a later analysis, with DRB1 showing the most and HLA-C the fewest.

Details on this clone: The antigen is not known.

The source of this sequence is a male donor in good health and CMV-seronegative. The gene calls are TRBV28 and TRBJ2-5; 9 nucleotides agree with TRBD2. The sample taken for sequencing was PBMCs. The CDR3 is CASSTVTSGRETQYF. The CDR3 nucleotides are TGTGCCAGCAGTACAGTGACTAGCGGTAGGGAGACCCAGTACTTC.